This T cell receptor beta chain was documented in a study of neoadjuvant nivolumab and ipilimumab in lung cancer. Study conclusions and caveats: Compared with tumor-adjacent uninvolved lung, resected tumors showed greater richness and clonality. Resected-tumor TCR richness correlated positively with pretherapy blood richness. Pathologic regression was not significantly tied to TCR clonality.

A remark on this clone: Antigen unknown.

Measured with immunoSEQ multiplex PCR; TCRdb has only the in-frame clones, and not every one. Of fewer than 35,000 clones detected, about 92% appear once; the ten largest clones hold around 2.2%. CDR3 length: 14 amino acids. Germline CDR1 is MDHEN and CDR2 is SYDVKM. The V end lost 8 bases, the J end lost 2 bases, and 15 bases lay between the germline ends. This chain connects TRBV28 to TRBJ2-5; perhaps TRBD2 as D (5 bases). The specimen comprised peripheral blood, sampled after neoadjuvant nivolumab, alone or with ipilimumab, at or shortly before surgery. The sequence derives from an adult with non-small cell lung cancer. CDR3 in DNA: TGTGCCAGCGCGGGTGGCGGGCGGCAAGAGACCCAGTACTTC. Protein product: CASAGGGRQETQYF. The entire variable domain, with the rest obtained from reference TRBV28 and TRBJ2-5, is as follows: DVKVTQSSRYLVKRTGEKVFLECVQDMDHENMFWYRQDPGLGLRLIYFSYDVKMKEKGDIPEGYSVSREKKERFSLILESASTNQTSMYLCASAGGGRQETQYFGPGTRLLVL.